These T cell receptor beta chains were read from a single sample in a study of blood T cell repertoires in COVID-19. Profiled with immunoSEQ multiplex PCR; TCRdb holds only in-frame clones, not every one. The table lists tens of thousands of clones, 79% of them singletons. Sequencing was carried out using peripheral blood. These TCRs come from a woman aged 60 to 75 with acute or convalescent COVID-19. Each CDR3 is given with its conserved first and last residue. D genes are given only for firm matches. Not every row has a clone size; where given, it reads once, few, many or a size class.

j_call d_call v_call clone_size cdr3_aa cdr3_nt
TRBJ2-7 . TRBV12-2 . CARPSTRGKYEQYF TGTGCAAGACCCTCGACTCGGGGGAAGTACGAGCAGTACTTC
TRBJ1-1 . TRBV19 . CASKIQNTEAFF TGTGCCAGTAAAATACAGAACACTGAAGCTTTCTTT
TRBJ1-2 . TRBV4-3 few CASSQEGGDLGYTF TGCGCCAGCAGCCAAGAGGGTGGGGACTTGGGCTACACCTTC
TRBJ1-1 . TRBV29-1 once CSALPGYTEAFF TGCAGCGCCCTCCCAGGGTACACTGAAGCTTTCTTT
TRBJ2-7 . TRBV11-2 few CASSPIRRAQGIDYEQYF TGTGCCAGCAGCCCCATTAGGCGCGCGCAGGGAATCGACTACGAGCAGTACTTC
TRBJ1-1 TRBD1 TRBV9 . CASSSKTGENTEAFF TGTGCCAGCAGCTCAAAAACAGGGGAGAACACTGAAGCTTTCTTT
TRBJ2-2 TRBD2 TRBV6-6 . CASISGGAGELFF TGTGCCAGCATCAGCGGGGGGGCCGGGGAGCTGTTTTTT
TRBJ2-3 . TRBV5-1 . CASSLDNGADTQYF TGCGCCAGCAGCCTGGACAACGGGGCAGATACGCAGTATTTT
TRBJ1-1 . TRBV9 medium-sized CASSWGHLNTEAFF TGTGCCAGCAGCTGGGGACACTTGAACACTGAAGCTTTCTTT
TRBJ2-1 TRBD1 TRBV11-2 . CASSLIGRGTGYYNEQFF TGTGCCAGCAGCTTAATTGGGCGGGGGACAGGGTACTACAATGAGCAGTTCTTC
TRBJ1-2 TRBD1 TRBV6-5 . CASSRQGDGYTF TGTGCCAGCAGCAGACAGGGCGATGGCTACACCTTC
TRBJ2-3 . TRBV5-1 once CASSLEDPRGTQYF TGCGCCAGCAGCTTGGAAGATCCGCGAGGTACGCAGTATTTT
TRBJ2-7 . TRBV4-2 . CASSQEPAYEQYF TGTGCCAGCAGCCAAGAACCAGCCTACGAGCAGTACTTC
TRBJ1-2 . TRBV20-1 . CSASYREYGYTF TGCAGTGCTAGTTACAGGGAGTATGGCTACACCTTC
TRBJ1-1 . TRBV7-8 . CASSYSGLNTEAFF TGTGCCAGCAGTTATTCTGGGCTGAACACTGAAGCTTTCTTT
TRBJ2-3 TRBD2 TRBV3-1/TRBV3-2 . CASSHPLTSGTDTQYF TGTGCCAGCAGCCACCCCCTGACTAGCGGCACAGATACGCAGTATTTT
TRBJ2-3 TRBD2 TRBV7-9 . CASSYWTSGETDTQYF TGTGCCAGCAGCTATTGGACTAGCGGGGAAACAGATACGCAGTATTTT
TRBJ1-1 . TRBV9 . CASSTWGGVSITEAFF TGTGCCAGCAGCACCTGGGGGGGGGTTAGTATCACTGAAGCTTTCTTT
TRBJ2-3 TRBD1 TRBV28 . CASSFDRGLDTQYF TGTGCCAGCAGTTTTGACAGGGGGCTGGATACGCAGTATTTT
TRBJ2-7 . TRBV6-5 many CASSYGHPYEQYF TGTGCCAGCAGTTATGGGCACCCCTACGAGCAGTACTTC
TRBJ1-4 . TRBV9 . CASSVGQTNEKLFF TGTGCCAGCAGCGTAGGACAAACTAATGAAAAACTGTTTTTT
TRBJ1-1 . TRBV18 . CASSVRGNTEAFF TGTGCCAGCTCGGTTCGGGGGAACACTGAAGCTTTCTTT
TRBJ1-2 . TRBV5-1 . CASSPSRGSEGYTF TGCGCCAGCAGCCCAAGTAGAGGTTCGGAAGGCTACACCTTC
TRBJ2-5 . TRBV6-5 . CASSRVGTVQETQYF TGTGCCAGCAGTCGGGTGGGTACCGTCCAAGAGACCCAGTACTTC